Listed below are T cell receptor beta chains from one sample, sequenced in a study of cytomegalovirus exposure and HLA in healthy donors. Only in-frame clones appear in the TCRdb table, and some are missing; sequencing was by immunoSEQ multiplex PCR. The data show 270,000 or so clones, roughly 85% seen once. Sequencing input: PBMCs. These receptors were obtained from a man aged 35 to 55 in good health and CMV-seropositive. The CDR3 runs from the conserved cysteine through the conserved F or W. Fields, in order: J gene, V gene, clone size, D gene, CDR3 protein, CDR3 DNA. D genes are given only for firm matches. Part of the rows lack a size; the others show once, few, many or a class for expanded clones.

j_gene: TRBJ1-2; v_gene: TRBV29-1; abundance: NA; d_gene: TRBD1; CDR3aa: CSVEDLDRANYGYTF; CDR3nt: TGCAGCGTTGAAGATCTCGACAGGGCTAACTATGGCTACACCTTC
j_gene: TRBJ2-7; v_gene: TRBV6-6; abundance: NA; d_gene: TRBD2; CDR3aa: CASTSGDYEQYF; CDR3nt: TGTGCCAGCACTAGCGGGGACTACGAGCAGTACTTC
j_gene: TRBJ2-5; v_gene: TRBV15; abundance: NA; d_gene: TRBD1; CDR3aa: CATSGDRENYF; CDR3nt: TGTGCCACCAGCGGAGACAGGGAAAATTACTTC
j_gene: TRBJ2-3; v_gene: TRBV29-1; abundance: NA; d_gene: TRBD1; CDR3aa: CSVDLVGQGETQYF; CDR3nt: TGCAGCGTTGACCTGGTGGGACAGGGGGAAACGCAGTATTTT
j_gene: TRBJ2-6; v_gene: TRBV2; abundance: NA; d_gene: NA; CDR3aa: CASSRSGANVLTF; CDR3nt: TGTGCCAGCAGTCGCTCTGGGGCCAACGTCCTGACTTTC
j_gene: TRBJ1-1; v_gene: TRBV29-1; abundance: NA; d_gene: NA; CDR3aa: CSVLPEGALNTEAFF; CDR3nt: TGCAGCGTCCTCCCCGAAGGGGCCTTGAACACTGAAGCTTTCTTT
j_gene: TRBJ2-2; v_gene: TRBV2; abundance: NA; d_gene: TRBD1; CDR3aa: CASSARGHTGELFF; CDR3nt: TGTGCCAGCAGTGCAAGGGGGCACACCGGGGAGCTGTTTTTT
j_gene: TRBJ2-1; v_gene: TRBV10-2; abundance: NA; d_gene: NA; CDR3aa: CASSEFPGRFNEQFF; CDR3nt: TGCGCCAGCAGTGAGTTCCCTGGCAGATTCAATGAGCAGTTCTTC
j_gene: TRBJ2-3; v_gene: TRBV27; abundance: NA; d_gene: TRBD2; CDR3aa: CASSFLSGGGTDTQYF; CDR3nt: TGTGCCAGCAGTTTTCTTAGCGGGGGGGGCACAGATACGCAGTATTTT
j_gene: TRBJ2-5; v_gene: TRBV5-6; abundance: NA; d_gene: NA; CDR3aa: CASSPKQLSGEETQYF; CDR3nt: TGTGCCAGCAGCCCGAAACAACTTAGCGGAGAAGAGACCCAGTACTTC
j_gene: TRBJ2-7; v_gene: TRBV19; abundance: NA; d_gene: TRBD2; CDR3aa: CASSIGSGRSYEQYF; CDR3nt: TGTGCCAGTAGTATAGGGAGCGGGAGGTCCTACGAGCAGTACTTC
j_gene: TRBJ2-1; v_gene: TRBV7-9; abundance: NA; d_gene: NA; CDR3aa: CASSSPSRYEQFF; CDR3nt: TGTGCCAGCAGCTCCCCGAGTCGCTATGAGCAGTTCTTC
j_gene: TRBJ1-1; v_gene: TRBV2; abundance: NA; d_gene: TRBD1; CDR3aa: CASRQTGMNTEAFF; CDR3nt: TGTGCCAGCAGGCAGACAGGGATGAACACTGAAGCTTTCTTT
j_gene: TRBJ1-1; v_gene: TRBV7-9; abundance: few; d_gene: NA; CDR3aa: CASSETSIAEAFF; CDR3nt: TGTGCCAGCAGCGAGACATCGATCGCTGAAGCTTTCTTT
j_gene: TRBJ1-1; v_gene: TRBV5-1; abundance: NA; d_gene: NA; CDR3aa: CASSSGRDYTEAFF; CDR3nt: TGCGCCAGCAGCTCAGGACGGGATTACACTGAAGCTTTCTTT
j_gene: TRBJ2-7; v_gene: TRBV7-9; abundance: NA; d_gene: TRBD2; CDR3aa: CSSSRGEYTYEQYF; CDR3nt: TGTTCCAGCAGTCGGGGGGAGTACACCTACGAGCAGTACTTC
j_gene: TRBJ2-1; v_gene: TRBV7-9; abundance: once; d_gene: NA; CDR3aa: CASRSRSLNEQFF; CDR3nt: TGTGCCAGCAGGAGCCGGTCTCTTAATGAGCAGTTCTTC
j_gene: TRBJ1-1; v_gene: TRBV11-3; abundance: NA; d_gene: NA; CDR3aa: CASSLETGSSTEAFF; CDR3nt: TGTGCCAGCAGCTTAGAAACAGGCTCGAGCACTGAAGCTTTCTTT
j_gene: TRBJ2-7; v_gene: TRBV6-6; abundance: NA; d_gene: TRBD1; CDR3aa: CASSYKGTAYEQYF; CDR3nt: TGTGCCAGCAGTTACAAGGGGACAGCCTACGAGCAGTACTTC
j_gene: TRBJ1-2; v_gene: TRBV7-8; abundance: NA; d_gene: NA; CDR3aa: CASSLDPIRGTISNYGYTF; CDR3nt: TGTGCCAGCAGCTTAGATCCTATACGAGGGACTATTTCTAACTATGGCTACACCTTC
j_gene: TRBJ2-7; v_gene: TRBV10-3; abundance: NA; d_gene: TRBD2; CDR3aa: CATGGDEQTYEQYF; CDR3nt: TGTGCCACTGGGGGGGATGAGCAAACCTACGAGCAGTACTTC
j_gene: TRBJ1-2; v_gene: TRBV6-1; abundance: once; d_gene: NA; CDR3aa: CASSEAVSRTADGYTF; CDR3nt: TGTGCCAGCAGTGAAGCTGTCAGTAGGACAGCTGATGGCTACACCTTC